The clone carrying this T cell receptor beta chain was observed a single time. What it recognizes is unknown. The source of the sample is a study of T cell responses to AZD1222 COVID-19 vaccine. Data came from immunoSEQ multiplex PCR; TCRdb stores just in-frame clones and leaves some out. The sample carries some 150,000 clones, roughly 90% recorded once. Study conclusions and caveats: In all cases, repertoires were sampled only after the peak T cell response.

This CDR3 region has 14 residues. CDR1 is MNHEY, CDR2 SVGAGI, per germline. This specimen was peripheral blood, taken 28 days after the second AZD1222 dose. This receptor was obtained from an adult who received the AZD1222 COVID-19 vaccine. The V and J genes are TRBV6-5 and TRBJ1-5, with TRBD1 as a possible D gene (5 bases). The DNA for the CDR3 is TGTGTCACCCGCCGGGGACCGAGCAATCAGCCCCAGCATTTT. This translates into CVTRRGPSNQPQHF.